This TCR beta chain was profiled in a study of OX40 agonist ivuxolimab in advanced cancers. Study-wide points: Some nonresponders additionally presented with little normalized T-cell clonal expansion.

Clones were sequenced by immunoSEQ multiplex PCR, and TCRdb holds only the in-frame ones, with some missing. The data contain 100,000 to 150,000 clones, around 90% of them singletons. Deletions cut 8 bases from V and 0 bases from J, with 18 bases between. The CDR3 covers 16 residues. The germline V gene has CDR1 SGHTA and CDR2 FQGNSA. Comment on this clone: What it recognizes is unknown.

The receptor was isolated from an adult with an advanced solid tumor such as melanoma, head and neck, liver or kidney cancer. This specimen was CD4+ or CD8+ T cells sorted from blood, taken in a trial of the OX40 agonist ivuxolimab. The rearrangement joins TRBV7-2 to TRBJ2-3; D remains unclear. The CDR3 loop reads CASGGLTRGSTDTQYF. CDR3 coding DNA: TGTGCCAGCGGCGGTCTAACACGCGGAAGCACAGATACGCAGTATTTT. Based on the CDR3 plus reference TRBV7-2 and TRBJ2-3, the full variable domain is GAGVSQSPSNKVTEKGKDVELRCDPISGHTALYWYRQSLGQGLEFLIYFQGNSAPDKSGLPSDRFSAERTGGSVSTLTIQRTQQEDSAVYLCASGGLTRGSTDTQYFGPGTRLTVL.